These 5 T cell receptor beta chains came from one sample sequenced in a study of blood T cell repertoires in COVID-19. Sequencing was performed with immunoSEQ multiplex PCR; in TCRdb, only in-frame clones are kept and a portion is missing. The data show around 470,000 clones, roughly nine tenths seen once. Sequencing was performed on peripheral blood. These receptors all stem from a man aged 18-30 years with COVID-19, enrolled during active disease.

This sequence joins TRBV5-1 and TRBJ2-1, with TRBD2 matching over 8 bases. This CDR3 spans 17 amino acids. The junction had 15 bases not matched to a gene; V was cut back by 5 bases and J by 5 bases. The germline V gene has CDR1 SGHRS and CDR2 YFSETQ. CDR3 DNA sequence: TGCGCCAGCAGACCTTTGGGCGGGGGGAGTGGGCACAATGAGCAGTTCTTC. It codes for CASRPLGGGSGHNEQFF.

The V gene is TRBV6-5, the J gene TRBJ2-2; perhaps TRBD1 as D (6 bases). Trimming removed 1 base at V and 0 bases at J, with 6 bases between. This CDR3 has 15 residues. Germline V lookup: CDR1 MNHEY, CDR2 SVGAGI. The CDR3 spells CASSYWTANTGELFF. The CDR3 bases are TGTGCCAGCAGTTACTGGACAGCGAACACCGGGGAGCTGTTTTTT.

V gene TRBV28 combines with J gene TRBJ1-1; tentative D call: TRBD1 (6 bases). The V and J ends lost 4 bases and 11 bases respectively, with 8 bases between them. In germline, CDR1 is MDHEN, CDR2 SYDVKM. The CDR3 has 10 amino acids. The CDR3 loop is CASSSQGAFF. Written as DNA, the CDR3 is TGTGCCAGCAGTTCTCAGGGGGCTTTCTTT. The full variable domain, its missing parts supplied by reference TRBV28 and TRBJ1-1, is DVKVTQSSRYLVKRTGEKVFLECVQDMDHENMFWYRQDPGLGLRLIYFSYDVKMKEKGDIPEGYSVSREKKERFSLILESASTNQTSMYLCASSSQGAFFGQGTRLTVV.

The chain joins TRBV5-6 to TRBJ1-1; D is perhaps TRBD1 (5 bases). Looked up from germline, CDR1 is SGHDT and CDR2 is YYEEEE. The CDR3 covers 14 residues. The ends were cut back, 0 bases at V and 5 bases at J, with 11 bases in the middle. CDR3 region: CASSLAPGSTEAFF. CDR3 nucleotides: TGTGCCAGCAGCTTGGCCCCAGGGTCGACTGAAGCTTTCTTT.

This chain joins TRBV27 and TRBJ2-5; a weak D match, TRBD2 (5 bases). Germline loops: CDR1 MNHEY, CDR2 SMNVEV (reference sequence). This CDR3 has 14 amino acids. Between the trimmed V and J ends, which lost 6 bases and 7 bases, there was a span of 18 bases. The CDR3 reads CASSRSAGLGTQYF. CDR3 nucleotide sequence: TGTGCCAGCAGCCGGTCCGCGGGCTTAGGGACCCAGTACTTC.